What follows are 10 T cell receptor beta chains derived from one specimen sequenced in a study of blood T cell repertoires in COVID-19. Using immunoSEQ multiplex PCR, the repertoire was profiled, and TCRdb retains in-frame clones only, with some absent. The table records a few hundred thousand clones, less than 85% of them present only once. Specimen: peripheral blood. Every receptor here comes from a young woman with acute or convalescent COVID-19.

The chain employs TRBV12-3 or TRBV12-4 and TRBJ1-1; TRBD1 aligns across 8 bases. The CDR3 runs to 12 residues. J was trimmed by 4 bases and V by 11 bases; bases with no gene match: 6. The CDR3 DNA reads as TGTGCCGGCCGACAGGGGAGCACTGAAGCTTTCTTT. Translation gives CAGRQGSTEAFF.

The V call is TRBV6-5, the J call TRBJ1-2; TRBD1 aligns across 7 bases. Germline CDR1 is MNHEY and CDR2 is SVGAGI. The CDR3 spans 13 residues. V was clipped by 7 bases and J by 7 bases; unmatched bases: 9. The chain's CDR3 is CASKRGRSAGYTF. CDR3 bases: TGTGCCAGCAAGAGGGGGCGGTCGGCTGGCTACACCTTC.

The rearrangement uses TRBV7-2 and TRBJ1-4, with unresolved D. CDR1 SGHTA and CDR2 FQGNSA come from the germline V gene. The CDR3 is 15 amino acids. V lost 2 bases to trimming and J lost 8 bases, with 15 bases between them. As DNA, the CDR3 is TGTGCCAGCAGCTTATTGGGCCCCTCAGTGGAAAAACTGTTTTTT. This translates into CASSLLGPSVEKLFF.

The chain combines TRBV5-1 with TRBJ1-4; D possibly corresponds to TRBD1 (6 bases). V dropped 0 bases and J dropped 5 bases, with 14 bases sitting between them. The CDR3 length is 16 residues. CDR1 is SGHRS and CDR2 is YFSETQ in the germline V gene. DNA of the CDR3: TGCGCCAGCAGCTTGGCCGCATGGGGGCGCAATGAAAAACTGTTTTTT. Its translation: CASSLAAWGRNEKLFF.

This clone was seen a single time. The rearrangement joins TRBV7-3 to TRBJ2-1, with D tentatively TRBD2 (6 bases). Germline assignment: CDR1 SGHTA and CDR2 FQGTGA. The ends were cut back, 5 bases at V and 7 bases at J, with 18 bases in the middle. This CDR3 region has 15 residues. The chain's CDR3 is CASSPRGGEWNEQFF. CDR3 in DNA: TGTGCCAGCAGCCCTAGGGGAGGCGAGTGGAATGAGCAGTTCTTC.

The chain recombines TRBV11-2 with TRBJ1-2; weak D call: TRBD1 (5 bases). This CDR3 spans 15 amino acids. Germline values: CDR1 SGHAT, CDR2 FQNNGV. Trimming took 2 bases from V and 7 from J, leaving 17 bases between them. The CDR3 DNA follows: TGTGCCAGCAGCTTAATTCGGGGGAAGATCGGTGGCTACACCTTC. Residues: CASSLIRGKIGGYTF. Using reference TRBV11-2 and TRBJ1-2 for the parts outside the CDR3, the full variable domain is EAGVAQSPRYKIIEKRQSVAFWCNPISGHATLYWYQQILGQGPKLLIQFQNNGVVDDSQLPKDRFSAERLKGVDSTLKIQPAKLEDSAVYLCASSLIRGKIGGYTFGSGTRLTVV.

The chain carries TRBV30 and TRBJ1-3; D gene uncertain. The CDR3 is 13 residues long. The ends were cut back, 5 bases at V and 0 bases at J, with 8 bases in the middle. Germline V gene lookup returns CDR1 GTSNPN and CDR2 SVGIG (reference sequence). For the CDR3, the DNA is TGTGCCTGGGACACAAACTCTGGAAACACCATATATTTT. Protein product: CAWDTNSGNTIYF.

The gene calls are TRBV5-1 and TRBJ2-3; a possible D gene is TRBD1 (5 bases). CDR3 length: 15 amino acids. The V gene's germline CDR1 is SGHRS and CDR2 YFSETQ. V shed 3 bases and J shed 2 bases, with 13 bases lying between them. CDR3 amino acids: CASSSRQFSTDTQYF. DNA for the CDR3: TGCGCCAGCAGCTCACGACAGTTTTCCACAGATACGCAGTATTTT. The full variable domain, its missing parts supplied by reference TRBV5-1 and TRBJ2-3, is KAGVTQTPRYLIKTRGQQVTLSCSPISGHRSVSWYQQTPGQGLQFLFEYFSETQRNKGNFPGRFSGRQFSNSRSEMNVSTLELGDSALYLCASSSRQFSTDTQYFGPGTRLTVL.

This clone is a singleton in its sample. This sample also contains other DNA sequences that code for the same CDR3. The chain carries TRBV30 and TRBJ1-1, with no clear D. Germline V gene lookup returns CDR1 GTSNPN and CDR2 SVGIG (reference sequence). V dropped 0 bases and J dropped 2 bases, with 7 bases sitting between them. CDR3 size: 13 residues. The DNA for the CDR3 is TGTGCCTGGAGTGTACTCCTAAACACTGAAGCTTTCTTT. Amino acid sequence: CAWSVLLNTEAFF.

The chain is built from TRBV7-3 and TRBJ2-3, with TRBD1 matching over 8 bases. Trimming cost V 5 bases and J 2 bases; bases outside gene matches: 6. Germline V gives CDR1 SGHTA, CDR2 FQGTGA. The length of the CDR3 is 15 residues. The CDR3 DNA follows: TGTGCCAGCAGCCCGACAGGGGCTCACACAGATACGCAGTATTTT. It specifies CASSPTGAHTDTQYF.